This record covers a single T cell receptor beta chain. The authors' processing: Estimation of nucleated cell counts was performed using reference gene primer amplification. The method was immunoSEQ multiplex PCR; TCRdb's version includes in-frame clones alone and lacks a portion of them. V, J and clone size reflect that table, while D and trimming were determined from the DNA. The sample yields just over 300,000 clones, around 90% seen once. This record belongs to a study of blood T cell repertoires in COVID-19. On the study more broadly: In each case, the material was cDNA or gDNA derived from T cells, B-cell-depleted T cells, or PBMCs.

Enrolled through a virtual design, the participants were between about 18 and 100 years of age and came from some 25 US areas. The sequence derives from a young woman with acute COVID-19. Sequencing used PBMCs or T cells enriched from blood (not recorded which).

The CDR3 coding sequence is TGTGCCAGCGGCCCATGGGGCGGGAGCGACACCGGGGAGCTGTTTTTT. It specifies CASGPWGGSDTGELFF. The chain combines TRBV7-9 with TRBJ2-2; 7 positions match TRBD2. The V and J ends lost 8 bases and 3 bases, in that order; junction bases with no gene match: 12. The length of the CDR3 is 16 residues. Germline V lookup: CDR1 SEHNR, CDR2 FQNEAQ (reference sequence).